This is a list of T cell receptor beta chains from one sample in a study of metastatic and nonmetastatic thyroid tumors. TCRdb used MiXCR to call clones anew from the PCR reads. The sample has about 62,000 clones, approximately 4% seen once; the top ten hold approximately 20%. Sequencing used blood. The receptors were sampled from a female donor with papillary thyroid cancer or a benign thyroid nodule (not recorded which). Some clones in this sample may be carry-over from other donors' samples. Each CDR3 is given with its conserved first and last residue. Each record gives: V gene, J gene, clone size, D gene, CDR3 protein, CDR3 DNA. The D gene is left open where the match is weak. Only part of the rows carry a size: once, few, many, or a class if the clone is expanded.

V gene: TRBV15; J gene: TRBJ1-5; clone size: many; D gene: -; CDR3 protein: CATSRFPGGNQPQHF; CDR3 DNA: TGTGCCACCAGCAGATTCCCTGGGGGCAATCAGCCCCAGCATTTT
V gene: TRBV6-1; J gene: TRBJ1-2; clone size: many; D gene: -; CDR3 protein: CASSPNSAGYGYTF; CDR3 DNA: TGTGCCAGCAGTCCTAACTCCGCAGGCTATGGCTACACCTTC
V gene: TRBV7-6; J gene: TRBJ2-2; clone size: many; D gene: TRBD2; CDR3 protein: CASSLEASGRSNTGELFF; CDR3 DNA: TGTGCCAGCAGCTTAGAGGCTAGCGGGAGGTCGAACACCGGGGAGCTGTTTTTT
V gene: TRBV28; J gene: TRBJ2-7; clone size: -; D gene: TRBD2; CDR3 protein: CASSFGGRDDEQYF; CDR3 DNA: TGTGCCAGCAGTTTCGGCGGGAGAGACGACGAGCAGTACTTC
V gene: TRBV6-5; J gene: TRBJ2-1; clone size: few; D gene: TRBD2; CDR3 protein: CASSYSGGSSYNEQFF; CDR3 DNA: TGTGCCAGCAGTTACTCGGGGGGGAGCTCCTACAATGAGCAGTTCTTC
V gene: TRBV29-1; J gene: TRBJ2-1; clone size: many; D gene: TRBD2; CDR3 protein: CSAGSGRAAARNEQFF; CDR3 DNA: TGCAGCGCCGGAAGCGGGAGGGCCGCAGCGAGAAATGAGCAGTTCTTC
V gene: TRBV12-3/TRBV12-4; J gene: TRBJ2-3; clone size: -; D gene: TRBD1; CDR3 protein: CVSSAWTGGADTQYF; CDR3 DNA: TGTGTCAGCAGTGCCTGGACAGGGGGCGCAGATACGCAGTATTTT
V gene: TRBV14; J gene: TRBJ2-3; clone size: many; D gene: -; CDR3 protein: CASSRLGSDTQYF; CDR3 DNA: TGTGCCAGCAGCCGCCTAGGGTCAGATACGCAGTATTTT
V gene: TRBV20-1; J gene: TRBJ2-1; clone size: many; D gene: TRBD2; CDR3 protein: CSARDPLRAGEGEQFF; CDR3 DNA: TGCAGTGCTAGAGACCCCCTTCGGGCGGGAGAAGGGGAGCAGTTCTTC
V gene: TRBV28; J gene: TRBJ2-2; clone size: -; D gene: -; CDR3 protein: CASSRASTGELFF; CDR3 DNA: TGTGCCAGCTCCAGGGCGAGCACCGGGGAGCTGTTTTTT
V gene: TRBV30; J gene: TRBJ2-3; clone size: few; D gene: -; CDR3 protein: CAWSVQSGVVTQYF; CDR3 DNA: TGTGCCTGGAGTGTACAATCGGGGGTCGTAACGCAGTATTTT
V gene: TRBV19; J gene: TRBJ2-1; clone size: many; D gene: TRBD2; CDR3 protein: CASSLPGLAGGFNEQFF; CDR3 DNA: TGTGCCAGTAGTCTCCCGGGACTAGCGGGAGGCTTCAATGAGCAGTTCTTC
V gene: TRBV12-3/TRBV12-4; J gene: TRBJ2-7; clone size: -; D gene: -; CDR3 protein: CASSSPWRQDSYEQYF; CDR3 DNA: TGTGCCAGCAGTTCTCCGTGGAGGCAGGACTCCTACGAGCAGTACTTC
V gene: TRBV7-9; J gene: TRBJ2-4; clone size: -; D gene: TRBD2; CDR3 protein: CASSRSGNSIQYF; CDR3 DNA: TGTGCCAGCAGCCGTAGCGGGAACAGCATTCAGTACTTC
V gene: TRBV7-9; J gene: TRBJ2-6; clone size: -; D gene: -; CDR3 protein: CASSSLVWSASGANVLTF; CDR3 DNA: TGCGCCAGCAGCTCTCTGGTGTGGAGTGCCTCTGGGGCCAACGTCCTGACTTTC
V gene: TRBV19; J gene: TRBJ2-3; clone size: -; D gene: -; CDR3 protein: CASSINPRADTQYF; CDR3 DNA: TGTGCCAGTAGTATTAACCCGAGAGCAGATACGCAGTATTTT
V gene: TRBV11-3; J gene: TRBJ2-7; clone size: many; D gene: TRBD1; CDR3 protein: CASSFDRGQTYEQYF; CDR3 DNA: TGTGCCAGCAGCTTTGACAGGGGCCAAACCTACGAGCAGTACTTC
V gene: TRBV10-3; J gene: TRBJ2-3; clone size: many; D gene: -; CDR3 protein: CAISGVEGLDTQYF; CDR3 DNA: TGTGCCATCAGTGGAGTTGAGGGGCTGGATACGCAGTATTTT
V gene: TRBV28; J gene: TRBJ2-4; clone size: many; D gene: TRBD1; CDR3 protein: CASSSPGQGLKNIQYF; CDR3 DNA: TGTGCCAGCAGTTCTCCGGGACAGGGACTAAAAAACATTCAGTACTTC
V gene: TRBV7-9; J gene: TRBJ2-2; clone size: few; D gene: -; CDR3 protein: CASSFRQPNTGELFF; CDR3 DNA: TGTGCCAGCAGCTTCAGACAGCCGAACACCGGGGAGCTGTTTTTT
V gene: TRBV28; J gene: TRBJ2-1; clone size: many; D gene: TRBD2; CDR3 protein: CASSFWLAGGDEQFF; CDR3 DNA: TGTGCCAGCAGTTTCTGGCTAGCGGGAGGTGATGAGCAGTTCTTC
V gene: TRBV20-1; J gene: TRBJ2-5; clone size: -; D gene: -; CDR3 protein: CSARRPGHLQETQYF; CDR3 DNA: TGCAGTGCTAGGCGTCCGGGACACCTGCAAGAGACCCAGTACTTC
V gene: TRBV6-1; J gene: TRBJ1-6; clone size: many; D gene: -; CDR3 protein: CASTPRTNNSPLHF; CDR3 DNA: TGTGCCAGCACCCCGCGGACCAATAATTCACCCCTCCACTTT
V gene: TRBV6-1; J gene: TRBJ2-7; clone size: -; D gene: -; CDR3 protein: CASSRVPGKGGYEQYF; CDR3 DNA: TGTGCCAGCAGTCGGGTACCCGGGAAAGGGGGCTACGAGCAGTACTTC
V gene: TRBV6-4; J gene: TRBJ1-2; clone size: -; D gene: -; CDR3 protein: CANSQDSGVSGHTF; CDR3 DNA: TGTGCCAACTCCCAGGATTCGGGTGTCTCTGGCCACACCTTC
V gene: TRBV14; J gene: TRBJ2-7; clone size: -; D gene: -; CDR3 protein: CASSPHRREQYF; CDR3 DNA: TGTGCCAGCAGCCCCCACAGGAGGGAGCAGTACTTC
V gene: TRBV2; J gene: TRBJ2-5; clone size: many; D gene: -; CDR3 protein: CAISVGGWLAEQETQYF; CDR3 DNA: TGTGCCATCTCGGTTGGGGGTTGGCTAGCAGAACAAGAGACCCAGTACTTC
V gene: TRBV12-3/TRBV12-4; J gene: TRBJ2-7; clone size: -; D gene: -; CDR3 protein: CASSPWTGSYEQYF; CDR3 DNA: TGTGCCAGCAGTCCATGGACCGGATCCTACGAGCAGTACTTC
V gene: TRBV24-1; J gene: TRBJ2-5; clone size: many; D gene: TRBD1; CDR3 protein: CATSDTRGTETQYF; CDR3 DNA: TGTGCCACCAGTGATACCAGGGGGACGGAGACCCAGTACTTC
V gene: TRBV6-2/TRBV6-3; J gene: TRBJ2-7; clone size: few; D gene: TRBD1; CDR3 protein: CASSGISGTGSDEQYF; CDR3 DNA: TGTGCCAGCAGTGGGATTTCAGGGACAGGCAGCGACGAGCAGTACTTC
V gene: TRBV20-1; J gene: TRBJ2-5; clone size: many; D gene: TRBD2; CDR3 protein: CSALRLAGFQETQYF; CDR3 DNA: TGCAGTGCCCTGAGGCTAGCGGGATTCCAAGAGACCCAGTACTTC
V gene: TRBV5-1; J gene: TRBJ1-1; clone size: many; D gene: -; CDR3 protein: CASSLRENTEAFF; CDR3 DNA: TGCGCCAGCAGCTTAAGAGAGAACACTGAAGCTTTCTTT
V gene: TRBV6-5; J gene: TRBJ2-7; clone size: few; D gene: -; CDR3 protein: CASSYAVVGPGEQYF; CDR3 DNA: TGTGCCAGCAGTTACGCGGTGGTAGGGCCTGGAGAGCAGTACTTC
V gene: TRBV12-3/TRBV12-4; J gene: TRBJ2-3; clone size: many; D gene: -; CDR3 protein: CASSPRQQEPNTDTQYF; CDR3 DNA: TGTGCCAGCAGTCCTAGGCAACAGGAACCCAACACAGATACGCAGTATTTT
V gene: TRBV14; J gene: TRBJ2-1; clone size: many; D gene: -; CDR3 protein: CASSQDRTFWGAYNEQFF; CDR3 DNA: TGTGCCAGCAGCCAAGATCGTACCTTTTGGGGGGCCTACAATGAGCAGTTCTTC
V gene: TRBV27; J gene: TRBJ2-2; clone size: many; D gene: -; CDR3 protein: CASSPKGGTENTGELFF; CDR3 DNA: TGTGCCAGCAGCCCAAAGGGGGGGACGGAAAACACCGGGGAGCTGTTTTTT